This T cell receptor (beta chain) was identified in a study of healthy donors' naive CD4 and CD8 T cells. Study-wide context: For TCR alpha, new primers spanned all functional IMGT alpha genes. Findings and caveats of the study: Reportedly, most V and J gene segments showed naive CD4+ versus CD8+ bias.

For this clonotype: The antigen remains unidentified.

A linear amplification protocol produced the TCR libraries from roughly 480 ng of total RNA. In the authors' methods: Sequencing covered approximately 86,000 rearranged alpha-chain transcripts across 4 or 5 healthy donors. TCRdb re-analysed the reads in MiXCR, keeping a single row per CDR3 protein. TCRdb, not the authors, supplied the V and J calls. The data show roughly 200,000 distinct CDR3 sequences, over 60% seen once. The germline V gene encodes CDR1 LNHNV and CDR2 YYDKDF (reference sequence). The CDR3 sequence is 16 residues long. J gave up 8 bases and V 3 bases, and 8 bases lay outside the gene matches.

This clonotype was sampled from a pool of human donors in good health; the sample pools cells from several healthy donors. The chain joins TRBV15 to TRBJ2-1; TRBD2 matches at 12 bases. Material for sequencing was naive CD4+ and CD8+ T cells sorted from blood, pooled from several donors. DNA of the CDR3: TGTGCCACCAGCAGTGAGGCTAGCGGGAGGGTCTATGAGCAGTTCTTC. Protein sequence: CATSSEASGRVYEQFF.